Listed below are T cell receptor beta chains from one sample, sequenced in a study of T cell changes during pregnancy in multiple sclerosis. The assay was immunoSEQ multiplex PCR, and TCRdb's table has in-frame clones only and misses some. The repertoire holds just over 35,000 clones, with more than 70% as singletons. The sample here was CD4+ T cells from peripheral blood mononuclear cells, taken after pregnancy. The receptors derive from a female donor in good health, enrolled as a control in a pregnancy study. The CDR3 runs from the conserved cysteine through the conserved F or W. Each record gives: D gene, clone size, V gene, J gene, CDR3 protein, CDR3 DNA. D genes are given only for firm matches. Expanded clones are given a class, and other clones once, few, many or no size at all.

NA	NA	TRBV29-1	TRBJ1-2	CSVFQGYGYTF	TGCAGCGTTTTCCAGGGCTATGGCTACACCTTC
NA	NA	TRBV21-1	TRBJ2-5	CASRDGTQETQYF	TGTGCCAGCCGAGACGGGACTCAAGAGACCCAGTACTTC
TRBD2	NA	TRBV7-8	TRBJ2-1	CASSLGPAGPEQFF	TGTGCCAGCAGCTTAGGGCCAGCGGGGCCTGAGCAGTTCTTC
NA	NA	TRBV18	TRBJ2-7	CASSPQTGLYEQYF	TGTGCCAGCTCACCACAGACAGGCCTCTACGAGCAGTACTTC
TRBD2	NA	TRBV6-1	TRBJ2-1	CASSELLAGAYNEQFF	TGTGCCAGCAGTGAATTACTAGCGGGGGCTTACAATGAGCAGTTCTTC
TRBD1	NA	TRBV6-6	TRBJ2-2	CASSLHGTGNTGELFF	TGTGCCAGCAGCCTTCACGGGACAGGGAACACCGGGGAGCTGTTTTTT
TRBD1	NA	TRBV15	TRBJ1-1	CATSRVDRVAEAFF	TGTGCCACCAGCAGGGTAGACAGGGTCGCTGAAGCTTTCTTT
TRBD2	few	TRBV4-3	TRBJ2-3	CASSRGRGDSTDTQYF	TGCGCCAGCAGCCGGGGGCGGGGGGACAGCACAGATACGCAGTATTTT
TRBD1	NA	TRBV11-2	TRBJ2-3	CASSLGQGPDTQYF	TGTGCCAGCAGCTTGGGACAGGGCCCAGATACGCAGTATTTT
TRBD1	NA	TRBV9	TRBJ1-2	CASSVGQGAKGYTF	TGTGCCAGCAGCGTAGGTCAGGGGGCGAAGGGCTACACCTTC
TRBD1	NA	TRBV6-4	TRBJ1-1	CASSRTGYSEAFF	TGTGCCAGCAGCCGGACAGGGTATTCTGAAGCTTTCTTT
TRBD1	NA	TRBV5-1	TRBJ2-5	CASSSGTGRETQYF	TGCGCCAGCAGTTCAGGGACAGGGCGGGAGACCCAGTACTTC
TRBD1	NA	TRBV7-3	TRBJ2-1	CASSPRDRDNEQFF	TGTGCCAGCAGCCCCCGGGACAGGGACAATGAGCAGTTCTTC
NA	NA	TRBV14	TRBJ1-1	CASSQSGRNTEAFF	TGTGCCAGCAGCCAATCGGGTAGGAACACTGAAGCTTTCTTT
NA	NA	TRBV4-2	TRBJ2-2	CASSQDRGNTGELFF	TGTGCCAGCAGCCAAGATCGGGGGAACACCGGGGAGCTGTTTTTT
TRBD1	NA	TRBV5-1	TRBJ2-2	CASSFGTGISGELFF	TGCGCCAGCAGCTTTGGGACAGGGATTTCCGGGGAGCTGTTTTTT
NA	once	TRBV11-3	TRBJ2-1	CASSPRGFGGDSYNEQFF	TGTGCCAGCAGCCCCCGGGGCTTCGGGGGAGACAGTTACAATGAGCAGTTCTTC
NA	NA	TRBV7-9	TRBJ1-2	CASSPLANRYTF	TGTGCCAGCAGCCCCCTGGCCAACCGCTACACCTTC
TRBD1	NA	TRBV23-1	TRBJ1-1	CASSQLWNRGGTEAFF	TGCGCCAGCAGTCAACTGTGGAACAGGGGAGGCACTGAAGCTTTCTTT
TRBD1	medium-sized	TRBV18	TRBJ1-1	CASSPLAGGMNTEAFF	TGTGCCAGCTCACCATTAGCAGGGGGGATGAACACTGAAGCTTTCTTT
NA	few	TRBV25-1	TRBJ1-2	CASSVQEWRGYTF	TGTGCCAGCAGTGTGCAGGAATGGCGTGGCTACACCTTC
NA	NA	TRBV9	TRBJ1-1	CASSVVTVNTEAFF	TGTGCCAGCAGCGTAGTAACGGTTAACACTGAAGCTTTCTTT
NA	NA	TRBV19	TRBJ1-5	CASSEAISNQPQHF	TGTGCCAGTAGTGAGGCGATTAGCAATCAGCCCCAGCATTTT
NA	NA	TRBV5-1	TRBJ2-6	CASSLVRDTSSGANVLTF	TGCGCCAGCAGCTTGGTCCGGGACACTTCCTCTGGGGCCAACGTCCTGACTTTC
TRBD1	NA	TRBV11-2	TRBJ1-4	CASSEGQGLGEKLFF	TGTGCCAGCAGCGAAGGACAGGGCCTAGGGGAAAAACTGTTTTTT
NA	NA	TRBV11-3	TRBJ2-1	CASSLGASRGSEQFF	TGTGCCAGCAGCTTAGGGGCCAGTAGGGGGAGTGAGCAGTTCTTC
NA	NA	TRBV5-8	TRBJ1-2	CASSFAYGGREYGYTF	TGTGCCAGCAGCTTTGCGTATGGCGGCCGGGAATATGGCTACACCTTC
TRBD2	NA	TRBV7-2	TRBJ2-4	CASSSSGRVRDIQYF	TGTGCCAGCAGCTCTAGCGGGAGAGTCAGGGACATTCAGTACTTC
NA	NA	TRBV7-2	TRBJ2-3	CASSTGTEQGSQYF	TGTGCCAGCAGCACTGGGACTGAGCAAGGGTCGCAGTATTTT
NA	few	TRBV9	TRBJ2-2	CASSVDGTGELFF	TGTGCCAGCAGCGTAGACGGGACCGGGGAGCTGTTTTTT
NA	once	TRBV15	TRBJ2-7	CATSRDSGGREQYF	TGTGCCACCAGCAGAGATTCGGGGGGCAGGGAGCAGTACTTC
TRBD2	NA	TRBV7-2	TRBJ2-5	CASSLEVGLAGLETQYF	TGTGCCAGCAGCTTAGAGGTTGGACTAGCGGGGTTAGAGACCCAGTACTTC
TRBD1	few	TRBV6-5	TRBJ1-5	CASSNDRGDQPQHF	TGTGCCAGCAGCAACGACAGGGGGGATCAGCCCCAGCATTTT
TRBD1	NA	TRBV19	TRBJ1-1	CASSGQGMNTEAFF	TGTGCCAGTAGCGGACAGGGTATGAACACTGAAGCTTTCTTT
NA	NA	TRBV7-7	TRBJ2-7	CASSNGGGDGEQYF	TGTGCTAGCAGCAATGGGGGGGGCGACGGGGAGCAGTACTTC
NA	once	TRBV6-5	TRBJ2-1	CASRRRGLNYNEQFF	TGTGCCAGCAGACGAAGGGGACTTAACTACAATGAGCAGTTCTTC
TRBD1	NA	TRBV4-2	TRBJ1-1	CASSQLGQARNTEAFF	TGTGCCAGCAGCCAACTCGGACAGGCTCGGAACACTGAAGCTTTCTTT
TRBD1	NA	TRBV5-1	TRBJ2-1	CASSQGQGGYNEQFF	TGCGCCAGCAGCCAGGGACAGGGGGGCTACAATGAGCAGTTCTTC
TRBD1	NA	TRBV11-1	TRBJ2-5	CASSTVDREMGETQYF	TGTGCCAGCAGCACCGTGGACAGGGAAATGGGAGAGACCCAGTACTTC
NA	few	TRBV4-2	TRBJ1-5	CASSPQGDAGDQPQHF	TGTGCCAGCAGCCCCCAGGGAGATGCAGGGGATCAGCCCCAGCATTTT
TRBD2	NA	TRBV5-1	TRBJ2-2	CASSFMTSHTGELFF	TGCGCCAGCAGCTTTATGACTAGCCACACCGGGGAGCTGTTTTTT
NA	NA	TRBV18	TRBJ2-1	CASSPQTGGGNEQFF	TGTGCCAGCTCACCACAGACCGGGGGAGGTAATGAGCAGTTCTTC
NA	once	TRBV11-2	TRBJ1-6	CASWSFRPLHF	TGTGCCAGCTGGTCATTCAGGCCCCTCCACTTT
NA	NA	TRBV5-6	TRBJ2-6	CASIGWRSSGANVLTF	TGTGCCAGCATAGGTTGGCGGAGCTCTGGGGCCAACGTCCTGACTTTC
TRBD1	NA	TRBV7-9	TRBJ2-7	CASSLRTGAYHEQYF	TGTGCCAGCAGCTTAAGAACAGGGGCGTACCACGAGCAGTACTTC
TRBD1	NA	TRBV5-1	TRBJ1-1	CASSLTGGRQSEAFF	TGCGCCAGCAGCTTAACAGGGGGCAGGCAATCCGAAGCTTTCTTT
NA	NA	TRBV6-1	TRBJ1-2	CASSGAGGVYGYTF	TGTGCCAGCAGTGGGGCGGGAGGCGTCTATGGCTACACCTTC
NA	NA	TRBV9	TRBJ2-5	CASSAGNRGEETQYF	TGTGCCAGCAGCGCCGGTAATCGGGGAGAAGAGACCCAGTACTTC